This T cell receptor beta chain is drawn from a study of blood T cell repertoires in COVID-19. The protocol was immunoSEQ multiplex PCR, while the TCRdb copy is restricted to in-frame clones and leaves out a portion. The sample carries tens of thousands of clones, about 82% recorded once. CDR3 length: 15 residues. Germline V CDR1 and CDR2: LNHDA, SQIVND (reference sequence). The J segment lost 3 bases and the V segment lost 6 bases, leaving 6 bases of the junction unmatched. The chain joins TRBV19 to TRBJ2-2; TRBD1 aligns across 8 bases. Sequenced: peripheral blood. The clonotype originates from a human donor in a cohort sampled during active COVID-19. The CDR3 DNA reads TGTGCCAGTAGCATGACAGGGGTCGACACCGGGGAGCTGTTTTTT. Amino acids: CASSMTGVDTGELFF.